These 4 T cell receptor beta chains came from one sample sequenced in a study of cytomegalovirus exposure and HLA in healthy donors. With 60 Vbeta and 13 Jbeta primers, the PCR was carried out. The method was immunoSEQ multiplex PCR; TCRdb's version includes in-frame clones alone and lacks a portion of them. In the table there are approximately 150,000 clones, about 84% of which are singletons. The sequenced material came from PBMCs. The origin of the receptors is a man in his late teens or twenties in good health and CMV-seronegative.

The rearrangement uses TRBV7-3 and TRBJ2-1; D unclear. This CDR3 is built from 14 residues. Germline lookup yields CDR1 SGHTA and CDR2 FQGTGA. The germline V and J ends were trimmed by 0 bases and 1 base, with 4 bases remaining between them. The CDR3: CASSLTNSYNEQFF. The CDR3 DNA is TGTGCCAGCAGCTTAACCAATTCCTACAATGAGCAGTTCTTC.

The chain couples TRBV25-1 to TRBJ2-5; no clear D. TRBJ2-7 explains the end of the DNA better; the J call may be wrong. This CDR3 spans 15 amino acids. Germline CDR1 and CDR2: MGHDK and SYGVNS. Written as DNA, the CDR3 is TGTGCCAGCAGTGCCCGGCCTGGCAGGTCTGGCGAGCAGTACTTC. It specifies CASSARPGRSGEQYF.

Here the CDR3 reads CASSPQSGGWGTDTQYF. The CDR3 bases are TGTGCCAGCAGCCCCCAGTCGGGGGGTTGGGGCACAGATACGCAGTATTTT. This sequence joins TRBV7-3 and TRBJ2-3, with 7 bases fitting TRBD2. CDR3 length equals 17 residues. Germline values: CDR1 SGHTA, CDR2 FQGTGA. Trimming took 5 bases from V and 1 from J; bases not matched to a gene: 12.

This clone was counted between two and nine times. V usage is TRBV6-1 and J usage is TRBJ1-5; D not resolved. Germline lookup yields CDR1 MNHNS and CDR2 SASEGT. Trimming removed 1 base at V and 1 base at J, with 8 bases between. The CDR3 is 15 residues long. The CDR3 region has the DNA TGTGCCAGCAGTGAAGGTATTGTCAGCAATCAGCCCCAGCATTTT. This gives the protein CASSEGIVSNQPQHF.